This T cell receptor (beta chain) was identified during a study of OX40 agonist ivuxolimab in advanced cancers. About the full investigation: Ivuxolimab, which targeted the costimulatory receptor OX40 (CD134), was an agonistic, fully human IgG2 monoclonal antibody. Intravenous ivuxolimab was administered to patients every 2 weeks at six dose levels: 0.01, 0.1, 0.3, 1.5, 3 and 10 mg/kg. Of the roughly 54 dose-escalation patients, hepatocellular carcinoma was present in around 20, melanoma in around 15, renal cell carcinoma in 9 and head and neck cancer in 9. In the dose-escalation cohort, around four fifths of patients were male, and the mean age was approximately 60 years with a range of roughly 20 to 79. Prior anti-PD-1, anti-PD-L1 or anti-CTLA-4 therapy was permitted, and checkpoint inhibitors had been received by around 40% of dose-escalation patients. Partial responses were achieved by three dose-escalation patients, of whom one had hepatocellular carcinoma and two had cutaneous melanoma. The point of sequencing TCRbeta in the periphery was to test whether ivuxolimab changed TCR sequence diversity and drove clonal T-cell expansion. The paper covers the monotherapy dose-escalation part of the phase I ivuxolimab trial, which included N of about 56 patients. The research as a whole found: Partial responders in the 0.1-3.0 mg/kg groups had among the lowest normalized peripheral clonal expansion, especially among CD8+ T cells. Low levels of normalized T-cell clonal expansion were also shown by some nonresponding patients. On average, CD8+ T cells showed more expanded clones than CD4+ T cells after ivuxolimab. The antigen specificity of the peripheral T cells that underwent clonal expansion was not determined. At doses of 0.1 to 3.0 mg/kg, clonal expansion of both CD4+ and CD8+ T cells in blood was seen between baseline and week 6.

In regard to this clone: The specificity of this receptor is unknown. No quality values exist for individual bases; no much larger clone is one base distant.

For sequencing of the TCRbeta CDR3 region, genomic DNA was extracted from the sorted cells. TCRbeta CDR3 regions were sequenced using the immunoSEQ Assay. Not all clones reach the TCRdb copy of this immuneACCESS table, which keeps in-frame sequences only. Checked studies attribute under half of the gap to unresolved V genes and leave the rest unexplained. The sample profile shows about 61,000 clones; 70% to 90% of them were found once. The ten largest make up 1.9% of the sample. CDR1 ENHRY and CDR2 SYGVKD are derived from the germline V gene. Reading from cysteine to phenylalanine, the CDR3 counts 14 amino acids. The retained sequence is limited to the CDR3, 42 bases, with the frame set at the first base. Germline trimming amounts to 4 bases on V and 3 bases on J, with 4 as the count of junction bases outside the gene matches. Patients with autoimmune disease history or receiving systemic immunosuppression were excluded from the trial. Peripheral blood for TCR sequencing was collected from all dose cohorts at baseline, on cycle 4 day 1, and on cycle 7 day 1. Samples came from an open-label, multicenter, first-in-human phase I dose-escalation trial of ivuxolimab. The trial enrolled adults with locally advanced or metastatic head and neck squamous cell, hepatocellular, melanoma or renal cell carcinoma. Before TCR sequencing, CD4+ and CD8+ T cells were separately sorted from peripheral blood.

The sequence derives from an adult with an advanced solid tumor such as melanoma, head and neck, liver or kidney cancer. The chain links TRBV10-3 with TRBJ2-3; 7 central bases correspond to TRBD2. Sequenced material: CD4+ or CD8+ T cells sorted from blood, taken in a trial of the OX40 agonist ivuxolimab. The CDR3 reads CAISASGATDTQYF. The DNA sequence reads TGTGCCATCAGTGCCAGCGGGGCTACAGATACGCAGTATTTT.